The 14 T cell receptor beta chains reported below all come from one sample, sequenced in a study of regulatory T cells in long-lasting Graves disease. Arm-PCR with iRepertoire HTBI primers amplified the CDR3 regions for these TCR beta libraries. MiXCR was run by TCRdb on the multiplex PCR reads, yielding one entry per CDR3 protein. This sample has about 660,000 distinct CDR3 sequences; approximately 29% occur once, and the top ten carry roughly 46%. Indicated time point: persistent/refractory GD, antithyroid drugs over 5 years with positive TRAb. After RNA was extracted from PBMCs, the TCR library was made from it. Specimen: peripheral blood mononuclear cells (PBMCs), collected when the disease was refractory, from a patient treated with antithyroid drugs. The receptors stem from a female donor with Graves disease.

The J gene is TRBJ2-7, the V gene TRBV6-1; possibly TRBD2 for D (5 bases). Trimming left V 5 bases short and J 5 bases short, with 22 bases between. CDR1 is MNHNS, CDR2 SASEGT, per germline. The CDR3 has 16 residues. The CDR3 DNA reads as TGTGCCAGCAGTCCGCGGGTGGCGTCTTTAATCAACGAGCAGTACTTC. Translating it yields CASSPRVASLINEQYF.

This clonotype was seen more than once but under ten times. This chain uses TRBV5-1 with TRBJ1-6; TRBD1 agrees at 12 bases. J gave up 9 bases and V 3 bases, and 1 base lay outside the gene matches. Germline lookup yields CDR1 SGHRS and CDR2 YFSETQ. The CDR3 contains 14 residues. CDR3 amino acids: CASSSGQGASPLHF. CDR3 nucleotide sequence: TGCGCCAGCAGCTCGGGACAGGGGGCTTCACCCCTCCACTTT.

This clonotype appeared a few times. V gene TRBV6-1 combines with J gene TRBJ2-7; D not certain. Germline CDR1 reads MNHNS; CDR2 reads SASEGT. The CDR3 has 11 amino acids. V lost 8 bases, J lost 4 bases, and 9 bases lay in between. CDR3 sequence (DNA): TGTGCCAGCGGATTTTTGTACGAGCAGTACTTC. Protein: CASGFLYEQYF.

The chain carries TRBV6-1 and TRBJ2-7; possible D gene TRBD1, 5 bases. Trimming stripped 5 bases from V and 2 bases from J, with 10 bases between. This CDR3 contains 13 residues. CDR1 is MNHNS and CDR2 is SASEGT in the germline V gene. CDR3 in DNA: TGTGCCAGCAGTAGTGGGGCGACCTACGAGCAGTACTTC. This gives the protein CASSSGATYEQYF.

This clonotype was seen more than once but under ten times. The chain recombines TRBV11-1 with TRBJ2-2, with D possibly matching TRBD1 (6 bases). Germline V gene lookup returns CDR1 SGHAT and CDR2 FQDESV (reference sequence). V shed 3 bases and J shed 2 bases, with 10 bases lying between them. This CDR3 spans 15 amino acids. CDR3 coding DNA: TGTGCCAGCAGCTTCCAGGGGTTAAACACCGGGGAGCTGTTTTTT. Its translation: CASSFQGLNTGELFF.

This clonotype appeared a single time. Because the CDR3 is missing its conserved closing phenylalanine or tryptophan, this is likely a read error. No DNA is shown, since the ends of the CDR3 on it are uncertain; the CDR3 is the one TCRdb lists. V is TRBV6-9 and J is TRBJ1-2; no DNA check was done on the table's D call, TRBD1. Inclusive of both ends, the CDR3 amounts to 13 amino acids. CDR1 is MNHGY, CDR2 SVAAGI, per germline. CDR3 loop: CASSSPGQPFNTI.

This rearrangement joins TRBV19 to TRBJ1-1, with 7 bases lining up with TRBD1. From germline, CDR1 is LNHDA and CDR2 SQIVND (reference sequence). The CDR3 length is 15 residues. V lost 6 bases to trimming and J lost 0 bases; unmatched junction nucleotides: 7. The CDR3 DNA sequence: TGTGCCAGTAGCGGACAGGCCTCCATGAACACTGAAGCTTTCTTT. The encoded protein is CASSGQASMNTEAFF.

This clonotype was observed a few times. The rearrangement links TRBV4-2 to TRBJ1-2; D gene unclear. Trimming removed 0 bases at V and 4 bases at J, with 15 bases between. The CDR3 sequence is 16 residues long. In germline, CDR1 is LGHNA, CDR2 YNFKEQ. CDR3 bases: TGTGCCAGCAGCCAAGATTTGTTGGGAACTGGCTATGGCTACACCTTC. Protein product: CASSQDLLGTGYGYTF.

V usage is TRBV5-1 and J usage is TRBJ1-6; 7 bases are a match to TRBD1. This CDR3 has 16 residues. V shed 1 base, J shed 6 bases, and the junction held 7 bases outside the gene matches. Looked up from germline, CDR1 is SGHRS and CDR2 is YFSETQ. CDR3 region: CASSLRTGQLNSPLHF. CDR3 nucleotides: TGCGCCAGCAGCTTGAGAACGGGACAGCTTAATTCACCCCTCCACTTT.

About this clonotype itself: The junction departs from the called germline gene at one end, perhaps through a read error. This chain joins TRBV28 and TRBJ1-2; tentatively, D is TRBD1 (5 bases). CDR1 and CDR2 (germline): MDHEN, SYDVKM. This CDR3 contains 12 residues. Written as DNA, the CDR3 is TGTGCCAGCGACAGTTCTAACTATAGCTACACCTTC. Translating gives CASDSSNYSYTF.

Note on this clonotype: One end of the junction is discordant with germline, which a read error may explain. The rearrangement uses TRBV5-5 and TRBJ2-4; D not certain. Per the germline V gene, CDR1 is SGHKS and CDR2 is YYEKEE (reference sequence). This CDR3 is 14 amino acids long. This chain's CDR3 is CASSLEVGGNIQYF. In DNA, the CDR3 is TGCGCCAGCAGCTTGGAAGTTGGCGGAAACATTCAGTACTTC.

The CDR3 loop reads CASRELNTGELFF. CDR3 nucleotides: TGCGCCAGCAGGGAATTGAACACCGGGGAGCTGTTTTTT. V and J are TRBV5-1 and TRBJ2-2, with D unclear. There are 13 residues in the CDR3. The germline CDR1 and CDR2 sequences are SGHRS and YFSETQ. Deletions cut 5 bases from V and 1 base from J, with 6 bases between.

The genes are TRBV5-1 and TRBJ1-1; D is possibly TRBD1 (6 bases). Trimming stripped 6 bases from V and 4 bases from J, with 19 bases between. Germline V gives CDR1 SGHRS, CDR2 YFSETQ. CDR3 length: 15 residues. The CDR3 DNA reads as TGCGCCAGCAACCCCTTGACGGGGGCGGGCACTGAAGCTTTCTTT. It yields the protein CASNPLTGAGTEAFF.

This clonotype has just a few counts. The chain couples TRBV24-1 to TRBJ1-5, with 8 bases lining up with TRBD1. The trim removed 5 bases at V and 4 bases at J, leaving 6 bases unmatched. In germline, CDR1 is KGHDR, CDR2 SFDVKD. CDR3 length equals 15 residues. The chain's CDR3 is CATSVGQGENQPQHF. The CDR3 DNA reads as TGTGCCACCAGTGTTGGACAGGGCGAAAATCAGCCCCAGCATTTT.